This record looks at one T cell receptor (beta chain) sequence and its context. Its target is not known. Other DNA sequences in this sample translate to the same CDR3. Using immunoSEQ multiplex PCR, the repertoire was profiled, and TCRdb retains in-frame clones only, with some absent. The data show fewer than 100,000 clones, about nine tenths seen once. The germline V gene has CDR1 SNHLY and CDR2 FYNNEI. With V trimmed by 6 bases and J by 2 bases, 3 bases remained unmatched. The CDR3 is 14 residues long. This sample is part of a study of OX40 agonist ivuxolimab in advanced cancers. Study information: Across the patients, intravenous ivuxolimab was delivered every 2 weeks at 0.01 to 10 mg/kg. Study outcomes and limitations: It was also the case that some nonresponders had low normalized T-cell clonal expansion. The CD4+ and CD8+ T cells in the blood had expanded clonally by week 6 at 0.1 to 3.0 mg/kg.

The sequence derives from an adult with an advanced solid tumor such as melanoma, head and neck, liver or kidney cancer. This chain links TRBV2 with TRBJ2-1, with TRBD1 matching 8 bases. Specimen: CD4+ or CD8+ T cells sorted from blood, collected in a trial of the OX40 agonist ivuxolimab. The CDR3 region is CASRDRVTYNEQFF. Here the CDR3 DNA reads TGTGCCAGCAGGGACAGGGTAACCTACAATGAGCAGTTCTTC.